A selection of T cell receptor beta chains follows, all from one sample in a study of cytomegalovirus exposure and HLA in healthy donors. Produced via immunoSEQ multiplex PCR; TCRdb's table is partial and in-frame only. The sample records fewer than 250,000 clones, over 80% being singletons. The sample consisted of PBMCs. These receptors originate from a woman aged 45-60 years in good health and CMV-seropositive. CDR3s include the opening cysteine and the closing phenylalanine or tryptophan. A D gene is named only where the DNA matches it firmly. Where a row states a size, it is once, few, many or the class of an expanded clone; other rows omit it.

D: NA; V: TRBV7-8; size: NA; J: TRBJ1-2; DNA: TGTGCCAGCAGCTTAAGGGAGTCCGATGGCTACACCTTC; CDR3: CASSLRESDGYTF
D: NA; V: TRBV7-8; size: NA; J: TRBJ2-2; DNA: TGTGCCAGCAGCTTAACAGGGCCCGGGGAGCTGTTTTTT; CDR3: CASSLTGPGELFF
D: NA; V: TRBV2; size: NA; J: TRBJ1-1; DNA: TGTGCCAGCATACCCAGGGTTCCCTATGGGGCTGAAGCTTTCTTT; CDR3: CASIPRVPYGAEAFF
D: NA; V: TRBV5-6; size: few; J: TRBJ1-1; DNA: TGTGCCAGCAGCTTGGGTAACATGAACACTGAAGCTTTCTTT; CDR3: CASSLGNMNTEAFF
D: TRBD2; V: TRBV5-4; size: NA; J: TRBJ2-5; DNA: TGTGCCAGCAGTAAGGAGCTAGCGGACCAAGAGACCCAGTACTTC; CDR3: CASSKELADQETQYF
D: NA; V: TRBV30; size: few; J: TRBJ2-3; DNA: TGTGCCTGGAGTAGGGCTCGCCGAATCGGGAATACGCAGTATTTT; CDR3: CAWSRARRIGNTQYF
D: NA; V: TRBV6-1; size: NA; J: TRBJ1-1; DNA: TGTGCCAGCAGTGTCACAGGGCTCAACACTGAAGCTTTCTTT; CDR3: CASSVTGLNTEAFF
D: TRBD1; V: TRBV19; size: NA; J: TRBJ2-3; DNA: TGTGCCAGTAGTCCAGACAGGGGCGCTACGCAGTATTTT; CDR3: CASSPDRGATQYF
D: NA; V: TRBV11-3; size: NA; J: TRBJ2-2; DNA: TGTGCCAGCAGCTTAGGGCAGGGCACCGGGGAGCTGTTTTTT; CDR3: CASSLGQGTGELFF
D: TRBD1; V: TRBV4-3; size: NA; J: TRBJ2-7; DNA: TGCGCCAGCAGCCAGATGGGACAGGGTATCTACGAGCAGTACTTC; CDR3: CASSQMGQGIYEQYF
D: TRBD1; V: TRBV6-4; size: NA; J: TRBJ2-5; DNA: TGTGCCAGCAGCCAAAACTGGGACAGAGAAGAGACCCAGTACTTC; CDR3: CASSQNWDREETQYF
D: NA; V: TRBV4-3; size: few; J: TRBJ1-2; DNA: TGCGCCAGCAGCCGCCAACGGGGGTATGGCTACACCTTC; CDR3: CASSRQRGYGYTF
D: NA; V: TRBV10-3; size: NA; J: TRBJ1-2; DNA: TGTGCCATCAGTGAGTCGAACACCAACTATGGCTACACCTTC; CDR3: CAISESNTNYGYTF
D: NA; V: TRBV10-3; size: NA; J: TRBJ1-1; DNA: TGTGCCATCAGGCCCAGAGACCGGGACAAGAACACTGAAGCTTTCTTT; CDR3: CAIRPRDRDKNTEAFF
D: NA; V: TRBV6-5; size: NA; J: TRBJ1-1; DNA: TGTGCCAGCAGCCCCGGGACACTCACTGAAGCTTTCTTT; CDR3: CASSPGTLTEAFF
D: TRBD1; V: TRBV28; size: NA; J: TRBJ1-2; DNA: TGTGCCAGCAGTTCGGACAGGGACCATGGCTACACCTTC; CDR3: CASSSDRDHGYTF
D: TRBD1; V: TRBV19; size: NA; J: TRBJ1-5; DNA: TGTGCCAGTAGGCTTACCGGGACAGGAGACAATCAGCCCCAGCATTTT; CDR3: CASRLTGTGDNQPQHF
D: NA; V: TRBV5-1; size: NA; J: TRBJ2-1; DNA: TGCGCCAGCAGCTTTCGTCCGGGTGAGCAGTTCTTC; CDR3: CASSFRPGEQFF
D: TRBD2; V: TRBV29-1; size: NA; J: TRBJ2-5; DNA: TGCAGCGTTGTTCCGGCGGGGGGGGGCGAGACCCAGTACTTC; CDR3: CSVVPAGGGETQYF
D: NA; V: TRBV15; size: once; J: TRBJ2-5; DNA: TGTGCCACCAGCACAGGGTTTGAGACCCAGTACTTC; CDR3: CATSTGFETQYF
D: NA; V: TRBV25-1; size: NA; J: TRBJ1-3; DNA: TGTGCCAGCAGTCACTACCTCTCTGGAAACACCATATATTTT; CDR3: CASSHYLSGNTIYF
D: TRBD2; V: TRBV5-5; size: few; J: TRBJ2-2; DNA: TGTGCCAGCAGCTTGGAAGGGACTAGCGGGGATGTCGGGGAGCTGTTTTTT; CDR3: CASSLEGTSGDVGELFF
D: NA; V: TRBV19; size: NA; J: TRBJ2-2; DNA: TGTGCCAGTAGTACCGGCCGACTCACCGGGGAGCTGTTTTTT; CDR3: CASSTGRLTGELFF
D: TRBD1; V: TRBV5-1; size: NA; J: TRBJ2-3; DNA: TGCGCCAGCAGCGTGGGACAGAGCACAGATACGCAGTATTTT; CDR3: CASSVGQSTDTQYF
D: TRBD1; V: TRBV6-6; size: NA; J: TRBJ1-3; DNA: TGTGCCAGCAGTTCCCGGACAGGCCTCTCTGGAAACACCATATATTTT; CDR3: CASSSRTGLSGNTIYF
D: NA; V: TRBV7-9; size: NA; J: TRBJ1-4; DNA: TGTTCCAGCAGCTTACACTTTTCAACTAATGAAAAACTGTTTTTT; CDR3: CSSSLHFSTNEKLFF
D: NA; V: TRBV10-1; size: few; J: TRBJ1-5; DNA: TGCGCCCCGAAGGGGGAACAGGGAGAAAGTCAGCCCCAGCATTTT; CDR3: CAPKGEQGESQPQHF
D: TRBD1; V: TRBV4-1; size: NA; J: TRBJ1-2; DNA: TGCGCCAGCGCGAACTCTAGGGGGCCTAACTATGGCTACACCTTC; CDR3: CASANSRGPNYGYTF
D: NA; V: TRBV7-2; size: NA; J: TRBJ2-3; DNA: TGTGCCAGCAGCTTAGTTTATAGAGATACGCAGTATTTT; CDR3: CASSLVYRDTQYF
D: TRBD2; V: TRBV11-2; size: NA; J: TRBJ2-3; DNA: TGTGCCAGCAGCACCGGGACTAGGGGAGATACGCAGTATTTT; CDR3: CASSTGTRGDTQYF
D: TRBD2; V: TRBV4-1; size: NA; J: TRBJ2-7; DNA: TGCGCCAGCAGCCAAGATTTCGGTGAGGTAGCGGGGGCCTCCTACGAGCAGTACTTC; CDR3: CASSQDFGEVAGASYEQYF
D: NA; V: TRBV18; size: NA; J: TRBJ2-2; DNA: TGTGCCAGCTCACCAAGGAGGGTTAAGGACACCGGGGAGCTGTTTTTT; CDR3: CASSPRRVKDTGELFF
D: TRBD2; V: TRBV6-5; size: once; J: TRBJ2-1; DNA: TGTGCCAGCAGTTTAAGCGGGAGCTACGGCAATGAGCAGTTCTTC; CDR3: CASSLSGSYGNEQFF
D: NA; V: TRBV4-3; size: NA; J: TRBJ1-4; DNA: TGCGCCAGCAGCCCCGGCGCCGGGGCAACTAATGAAAAACTGTTTTTT; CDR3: CASSPGAGATNEKLFF
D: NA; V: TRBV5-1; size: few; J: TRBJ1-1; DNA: TGCGCCAGCAGCTCCGGGAGGGGGACTGAAGCTTTCTTT; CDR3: CASSSGRGTEAFF
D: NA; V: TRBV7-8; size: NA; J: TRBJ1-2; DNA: TGTGCCAGCAGCTTAGGGTCAGATTATGGCTACACCTTC; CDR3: CASSLGSDYGYTF